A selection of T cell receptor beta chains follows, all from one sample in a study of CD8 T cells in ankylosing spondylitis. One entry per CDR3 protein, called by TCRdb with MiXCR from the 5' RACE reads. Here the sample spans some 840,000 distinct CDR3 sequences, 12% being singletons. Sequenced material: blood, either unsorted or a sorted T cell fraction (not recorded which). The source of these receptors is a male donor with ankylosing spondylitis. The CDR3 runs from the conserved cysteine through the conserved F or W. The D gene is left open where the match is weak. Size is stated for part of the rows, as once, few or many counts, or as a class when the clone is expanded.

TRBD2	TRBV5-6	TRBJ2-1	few	CASSSLAEITTMTQFF	TGTGCCAGCAGTTCCCTAGCGGAGATTACTACAATGACGCAGTTCTTC
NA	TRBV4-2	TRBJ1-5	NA	CASAGGRGVQPQHF	TGTGCCAGCGCCGGGGGCAGGGGCGTTCAGCCCCAGCATTTT
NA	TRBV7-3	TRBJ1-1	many	CASSLTGPNTEAFF	TGTGCCAGCAGCCTTACAGGCCCGAACACTGAAGCTTTCTTT
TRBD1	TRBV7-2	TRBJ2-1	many	CASSPPEAGGSYNEQFF	TGTGCCAGCAGCCCCCCGGAGGCAGGGGGCTCCTACAATGAGCAGTTCTTC
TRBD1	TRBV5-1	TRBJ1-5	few	CASSFDPGQNQPQHF	TGCGCCAGCAGCTTCGACCCGGGACAGAATCAGCCCCAGCATTTT
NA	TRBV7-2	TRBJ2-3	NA	CASRLDYGATATQYF	TGTGCCAGCAGGCTCGACTACGGCGCCACAGCTACGCAGTATTTT
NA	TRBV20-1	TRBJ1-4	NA	CSVTKQNEKLFF	TGCAGTGTAACGAAGCAAAATGAAAAACTGTTTTTT
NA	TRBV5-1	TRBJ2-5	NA	CASGNIQETQYF	TGCGCCTCGGGGAATATCCAAGAGACCCAGTACTTC
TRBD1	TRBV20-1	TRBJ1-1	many	CSAPDRSPNTEAFF	TGCAGTGCTCCGGACAGGTCCCCGAACACTGAAGCTTTCTTT
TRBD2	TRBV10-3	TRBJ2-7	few	CAISSSGRAWEQYF	TGTGCCATCAGTAGTAGCGGGAGGGCCTGGGAGCAGTACTTC
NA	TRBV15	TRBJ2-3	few	CATSRGEWAGTDTQYF	TGTGCCACCAGCAGAGGAGAGTGGGCCGGCACAGATACGCAGTATTTT
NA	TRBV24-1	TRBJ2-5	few	CATSDSLDGQETQYF	TGTGCCACCAGTGACTCTCTCGACGGCCAAGAGACCCAGTACTTC
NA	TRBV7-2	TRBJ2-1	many	CASSFFYSTYNEQFF	TGTGCCAGCAGCTTTTTTTATTCCACCTACAATGAGCAGTTCTTC
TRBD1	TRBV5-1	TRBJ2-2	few	CASFLDRAGELFF	TGCGCCAGCTTCCTGGACAGGGCCGGGGAGCTGTTTTTT
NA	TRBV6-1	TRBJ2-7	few	CASSVRDRVASGTYEQYF	TGTGCCAGCAGTGTGAGGGACAGGGTTGCTAGCGGGACCTACGAGCAGTACTTC
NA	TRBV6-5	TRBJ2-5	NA	CASSYLPRETQYF	TGTGCCAGCAGTTACTTGCCTCGAGAGACCCAGTACTTC
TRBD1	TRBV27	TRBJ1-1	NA	CASTKPEGDRALMNTEAFF	TGTGCCAGCACCAAACCTGAGGGGGACAGGGCCCTCATGAACACTGAAGCTTTCTTT
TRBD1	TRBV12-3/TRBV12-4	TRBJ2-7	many	CASSFDRGKQYF	TGTGCCAGCAGTTTCGACAGGGGAAAGCAGTACTTC